This T cell receptor (beta chain) comes out of a study of T cell changes during pregnancy in multiple sclerosis. Here immunoSEQ multiplex PCR was the method, and the copy in TCRdb shows in-frame clones only, minus some. The sample consists of 45,000 to 65,000 clones, 90% to 95% of them appearing once. Germline loops: CDR1 ENHRY, CDR2 SYGVKD. This CDR3 is 15 amino acids long. V shed 4 bases and J 4 bases; nucleotides not matched to a gene: 6. The chain has TRBV10-3 and TRBJ2-5; 10 bases agree with TRBD1. The sequencing here drew on CD8+ T cells from peripheral blood mononuclear cells, taken in the third trimester of pregnancy. The receptor comes from a female donor with multiple sclerosis, enrolled in a pregnancy study. The CDR3 DNA sequence: TGTGCCATCAGTGTTACCGACAGGGGGCCAGAGACCCAGTACTTC. This sequence encodes CAISVTDRGPETQYF.